One and the same sample provided the 29 T cell receptor beta chains below, sequenced in a study of T cell repertoires in cytomegalovirus infection. TCRdb reprocessed the reads with MiXCR, giving one entry per CDR3 protein. The sample has under 200,000 distinct CDR3 sequences, about a tenth seen once. The specimen sequenced was PBMCs. Receptors originate from a human donor in good health (CMV status not recorded). Some clones in this sample may be carry-over from other donors' samples.

In this sample, this clonotype turned up many times. V gene TRBV30 combines with J gene TRBJ2-4; D is possibly TRBD1 or TRBD2 (5 bases each). The germline V gene encodes CDR1 GTSNPN and CDR2 SVGIG (reference sequence). V lost 4 bases and J 9 bases, leaving 16 bases between the germline ends. The CDR3 consists of 13 residues. The DNA of the CDR3 is TGTGCCTGGAAAGGGGACCGAAGGGGCATTCAGTACTTC. Translating gives CAWKGDRRGIQYF.

V is TRBV19 and J is TRBJ1-1; D is possibly TRBD1 (6 bases). This CDR3 comprises 15 residues. V was pared by 5 bases and J by 0 bases, with 13 bases between. CDR1 and CDR2 from the germline V gene are LNHDA and SQIVND (reference sequence). The CDR3 reads CASSAFGQMNTEAFF. Here the CDR3 DNA reads TGTGCCAGTAGTGCCTTTGGACAGATGAACACTGAAGCTTTCTTT.

There are a few counts of this clonotype. The rearrangement joins TRBV6-5 to TRBJ1-1; 9 bases are a match to TRBD1. With 6 bases clipped from V and 6 bases from J, the junction kept 14 bases outside the gene matches. Looked up from germline, CDR1 is MNHEY and CDR2 is SVGAGI. This CDR3 comprises 16 residues. The CDR3 sequence is CASRKQGAAELAEAFF. The CDR3 coding sequence is TGTGCCAGCAGGAAACAGGGGGCTGCCGAGCTGGCTGAAGCTTTCTTT.

V gene TRBV11-3 combines with J gene TRBJ2-1; D is unclear. The CDR3 is made up of 14 amino acids. The V end was cut by 0 bases, the J end by 4 bases, with 7 bases between. Germline V gene lookup returns CDR1 SGHNT and CDR2 YENEEA. The CDR3 sequence is CASSLDTGYNEQFF. CDR3 sequence (DNA): TGTGCCAGCAGCTTAGATACCGGTTACAATGAGCAGTTCTTC. Full variable domain (outside the CDR3, taken from reference TRBV11-3 and TRBJ2-1): EAGVVQSPRYKIIEKKQPVAFWCNPISGHNTLYWYLQNLGQGPELLIRYENEEAVDDSQLPKDRFSAERLKGVDSTLKIQPAELGDSAVYLCASSLDTGYNEQFFGPGTRLTVL.

At least ten counts were recorded for this clonotype. The chain links TRBV15 to TRBJ1-2; maybe TRBD1 (6 bases). From germline, CDR1 is LNHNV and CDR2 YYDKDF (reference sequence). The CDR3 runs 17 residues. The ends were cut back, 0 bases at V and 2 bases at J, with 16 bases in the middle. CDR3 in DNA: TGTGCCACCAGCAGAGATCACCAGGGGCAACTCAACTATGGCTACACCTTC. Translation gives CATSRDHQGQLNYGYTF.

V and J are TRBV6-2 or TRBV6-3 and TRBJ2-1; D gene ambiguous. V was pared by 5 bases and J by 5 bases, with 19 bases between. The length of the CDR3 is 16 residues. Germline V CDR1 and CDR2: MNHEY, SVGEGT. CDR3 bases: TGTGCCAGCAGTCCAAACCGGGCCCTTGGCCACAATGAGCAGTTCTTC. This sequence encodes CASSPNRALGHNEQFF.

This clonotype was found many times. This sequence joins TRBV11-2 and TRBJ2-1; D might be TRBD2 (6 bases). V lost 5 bases and J lost 7, with 12 bases in between. CDR3 size: 13 residues. Germline lookup yields CDR1 SGHAT and CDR2 FQNNGV. The CDR3 coding sequence is TGTGCCAGCAGCCTAGCGAACTGGAATGAGCAGTTCTTC. Encoded protein: CASSLANWNEQFF.

The V and J genes are TRBV5-1 and TRBJ2-7; either TRBD1 or TRBD2 may supply D (5 bases each). The germline V gene encodes CDR1 SGHRS and CDR2 YFSETQ. V dropped 3 bases and J dropped 2 bases, with 9 bases sitting between them. The CDR3 has 13 residues. DNA of the CDR3: TGCGCCAGCAGCTCCGGGACCCCCTACGAGCAGTACTTC. It is translated as CASSSGTPYEQYF. The full variable domain, in which reference TRBV5-1 and TRBJ2-7 provide the parts outside the CDR3, is KAGVTQTPRYLIKTRGQQVTLSCSPISGHRSVSWYQQTPGQGLQFLFEYFSETQRNKGNFPGRFSGRQFSNSRSEMNVSTLELGDSALYLCASSSGTPYEQYFGPGTRLTVT.

This clonotype was counted only a few times. This chain uses TRBV20-1 with TRBJ2-5; TRBD1 aligns across 8 bases. The V gene end was trimmed by 8 bases and the J gene end by 4 bases; junction bases not matched to a gene: 12. In germline, CDR1 is DFQATT, CDR2 SNEGSKA (reference sequence). The CDR3 is 14 residues long. CDR3 residues: CSTSTQGGIETQYF. CDR3 coding DNA: TGCAGTACCTCGACACAGGGGGGAATAGAGACCCAGTACTTC.

In this sample, this clonotype turned up a few times. The rearrangement links TRBV28 to TRBJ1-1; no clear D. Looked up from germline, CDR1 is MDHEN and CDR2 is SYDVKM. This CDR3 has 14 amino acids. Deletions cut 3 bases from V and 0 bases from J, with 8 bases between. CDR3 residues: CASSLVVMNTEAFF. CDR3 DNA: TGTGCCAGCAGTTTGGTAGTTATGAACACTGAAGCTTTCTTT. The full variable domain, completed using reference TRBV28 and TRBJ1-1, is DVKVTQSSRYLVKRTGEKVFLECVQDMDHENMFWYRQDPGLGLRLIYFSYDVKMKEKGDIPEGYSVSREKKERFSLILESASTNQTSMYLCASSLVVMNTEAFFGQGTRLTVV.

This clonotype was found many times. This chain joins TRBV5-1 and TRBJ1-6; no clear D. Looked up from germline, CDR1 is SGHRS and CDR2 is YFSETQ. There are 15 residues in the CDR3. V was pared by 0 bases and J by 0 bases, with 4 bases between. The CDR3, as DNA: TGCGCCAGCAGCTTGGATAGCTCCTATAATTCACCCCTCCACTTT. It translates to CASSLDSSYNSPLHF.

Worth noting for this clonotype: One end of the junction fails to match germline, which may point to a read error. This chain joins TRBV20-1 and TRBJ2-7, with D possibly TRBD2 on 6 matching bases. CDR3 length equals 15 residues. Germline CDR1 DFQATT, CDR2 SNEGSKA (reference sequence). CDR3 DNA sequence: TGCGGTGCTAGTTTACCCGGCGGGGCTTCCTACGAGCAGTACTTC. Amino acids: CGASLPGGASYEQYF.

The chain links TRBV12-3 or TRBV12-4 to TRBJ2-1; 12 nucleotides match TRBD2. Trimming cost V 5 bases and J 14 bases; bases outside gene matches: 10. The CDR3 consists of 14 residues. CDR3 protein: CASSLSLAGGGEFF. The DNA of the CDR3 is TGTGCCAGCAGTCTAAGCCTAGCGGGGGGGGGGGAGTTCTTC.

CDR3 nucleotides: TGCAGCGTTGGACCCCATGGGGCTAGGGACACTGAAGCTTTCTTT. This codes for CSVGPHGARDTEAFF. The chain combines TRBV29-1 with TRBJ1-1, with D possibly being TRBD1 (5 bases). Trimming left V 4 bases short and J 3 bases short, with 18 bases between. Germline V gene lookup returns CDR1 SQVTM and CDR2 ANQGSEA. The CDR3 consists of 15 residues.

In this sample, this clonotype turned up many times. This chain joins TRBV5-1 and TRBJ1-1; D possibly corresponds to TRBD1 (5 bases). There are 18 residues in the CDR3. With 2 bases removed from V and 4 bases from J, the gap between germline ends came to 24 bases. Germline CDR1 SGHRS, CDR2 YFSETQ. CDR3 sequence reads: CASSFRIGGGAQRTEAFF. DNA for the CDR3: TGCGCCAGCAGCTTTAGGATAGGCGGAGGGGCGCAGCGCACTGAAGCTTTCTTT.

The rearrangement joins TRBV20-1 to TRBJ1-4; TRBD1 is a possible D gene (5 bases). CDR1 is DFQATT and CDR2 is SNEGSKA in the germline V gene (reference sequence). Trimming stripped 5 bases from V and 4 bases from J, with 17 bases between. The CDR3 spans 15 residues. The CDR3 coding sequence is TGCAGTGCTCTCCCAACACGGGGCCTTAATGAAAAACTGTTTTTT. Its protein product is CSALPTRGLNEKLFF.

The chain joins TRBV23-1 to TRBJ2-7; D is unclear. Being an ORF, TRBV23-1 has a function that is uncertain. Trimming removed 0 bases at V and 12 bases at J, with 9 bases between. The CDR3 is 11 residues long. The CDR3 loop reads CASSQSEAMYF. CDR3 nucleotides: TGCGCCAGCAGTCAATCCGAAGCGATGTACTTC.

This clonotype was detected a few times. The J gene is TRBJ1-2, the V gene TRBV29-1; a possible D gene is TRBD1 (6 bases). V gave up 4 bases and J gave up 5 bases, with 23 bases separating them. This CDR3 spans 16 amino acids. From germline, CDR1 is SQVTM and CDR2 ANQGSEA. The CDR3 loop is CSVGFLDRLVFYGYTF. Here the CDR3 DNA reads TGCAGCGTTGGGTTCTTGGACAGACTCGTTTTTTATGGCTACACCTTC.

V usage is TRBV5-5 and J usage is TRBJ1-2; D call uncertain. Deletions cut 0 bases from V and 2 bases from J, with 5 bases between. This CDR3 spans 13 amino acids. Germline V gene lookup returns CDR1 SGHKS and CDR2 YYEKEE (reference sequence). DNA of the CDR3: TGTGCCAGCAGCTTGGACTGGAACTATGGCTACACCTTC. This translates into CASSLDWNYGYTF.

This clonotype was found many times. V gene TRBV7-2 combines with J gene TRBJ1-3; D possibly corresponds to TRBD1 (6 bases). Deletions cut 4 bases from V and 3 bases from J, with 13 bases between. Per germline, CDR1 SGHTA and CDR2 FQGNSA. This CDR3 spans 15 amino acids. This CDR3 reads CASSYGGAGGNTIYF. CDR3 DNA sequence: TGTGCCAGCAGCTACGGGGGGGCTGGTGGAAACACCATATATTTT.

This clonotype was seen repeatedly, ten times or more. The CDR3 DNA is TGTGCCAGCAGAGAGACAGGGGCTATCTACAATGAGCAGTTCTTC. It yields the protein CASRETGAIYNEQFF. The chain couples TRBV12-3 or TRBV12-4 to TRBJ2-1; 8 bases align to TRBD1. The CDR3 runs 15 residues. Trimming at V came to 6 bases and at J to 3 bases, leaving 7 bases not matched to a gene.

This clonotype was seen repeatedly, ten times or more. The chain recombines TRBV7-2 with TRBJ1-1; no firm D call. CDR1 is SGHTA and CDR2 is FQGNSA in the germline V gene. V lost 1 base and J 1 base, leaving 16 bases between the germline ends. The CDR3 spans 17 residues. As DNA, the CDR3 is TGTGCCAGCAGCTTAGTATGGTTGGGCCAGCAGAACACTGAAGCTTTCTTT. Its protein is CASSLVWLGQQNTEAFF. Combining the CDR3 with reference TRBV7-2 and TRBJ1-1 gives the whole variable domain GAGVSQSPSNKVTEKGKDVELRCDPISGHTALYWYRQSLGQGLEFLIYFQGNSAPDKSGLPSDRFSAERTGGSVSTLTIQRTQQEDSAVYLCASSLVWLGQQNTEAFFGQGTRLTVV.

This clonotype came up many times. V and J are TRBV7-2 and TRBJ1-3; D possibly corresponds to TRBD1 (6 bases). The V and J ends lost 3 bases and 0 bases respectively, with 9 bases between them. This CDR3 comprises 15 residues. Per germline, CDR1 SGHTA and CDR2 FQGNSA. In nucleotides, the CDR3 is TGTGCCAGCAGCTTTGGACAGCTCTCTGGAAACACCATATATTTT. Its translation is CASSFGQLSGNTIYF.

Regarding this clonotype: A much bigger clone sits one base away, suggesting this may be a read error. For the CDR3, the DNA is TGTGCCAGCTCTTATTTAGGACAGGGGGGAGGAAACACCATACATTTT. It translates to CASSYLGQGGGNTIHF. This chain connects TRBV28 to TRBJ1-3; 10 bases are shared with TRBD1. Per the germline V gene, CDR1 is MDHEN and CDR2 is SYDVKM. The CDR3 consists of 16 residues. Full variable domain (remainder filled in from reference TRBV28 and TRBJ1-3): DVKVTQSSRYLVKRTGEKVFLECVQDMDHENMFWYRQDPGLGLRLIYFSYDVKMKEKGDIPEGYSVSREKKERFSLILESASTNQTSMYLCASSYLGQGGGNTIHFGEGSWLTVV.

This chain links TRBV7-9 with TRBJ1-3; the D gene is possibly TRBD1 (6 bases). The CDR3 runs to 14 residues. Germline CDR1 reads SEHNR; CDR2 reads FQNEAQ (reference sequence). V was shortened by 3 bases and J by 4 bases, with 10 bases between the two germline ends. CDR3 in DNA: TGTGCCAGCAGCTTGGCAGGGGTCGGAAACACCATATATTTT. Its translation is CASSLAGVGNTIYF.

This clonotype has a count of ten or more. CDR3 sequence (DNA): TGTGCCAGCAGCTGGGACAGGGAACACGAGCAGTACTTC. Translating it yields CASSWDREHEQYF. V and J are TRBV7-2 and TRBJ2-7; 9 bases are a match to TRBD1. J gave up 5 bases and V 4 bases, and 3 bases lay outside the gene matches. Per germline, CDR1 SGHTA and CDR2 FQGNSA. This CDR3 region has 13 residues.

This clonotype was observed at least ten times. The V gene is TRBV6-2 or TRBV6-3, the J gene TRBJ2-1, with 7 bases that match TRBD2. There are 17 residues in the CDR3. J gave up 4 bases and V 0 bases, and 9 bases lay outside the gene matches. From germline, CDR1 is MNHEY and CDR2 SVGEGT. In nucleotides, the CDR3 is TGTGCCAGCAGTTACTCACCCCCGGGAGGAATTTACAATGAGCAGTTCTTC. Amino acid sequence: CASSYSPPGGIYNEQFF.

In the case of this clonotype: At one boundary the junction diverges from the germline segment, which might be a read error. The V call is TRBV6-2 or TRBV6-3, the J call TRBJ2-3; possibly TRBD1 for D (6 bases). The CDR3 has 15 residues. The V gene's germline CDR1 is MNHEY and CDR2 SVGEGT. The CDR3 loop reads CASRRTGQSTDTQNF. CDR3 coding DNA: TGTGCCAGCAGGAGAACAGGGCAAAGCACAGATACGCAGAATTTT.

This clonotype was observed many times. This chain links TRBV7-2 with TRBJ1-6; 12 positions agree with TRBD1. This CDR3 contains 15 residues. Germline V gene lookup returns CDR1 SGHTA and CDR2 FQGNSA. V dropped 5 bases and J dropped 8; count of bases not matched to a gene: 4. This CDR3 reads CASSPGQGAYSPLHF. In DNA form, the CDR3 reads TGTGCCAGCAGCCCGGGACAGGGGGCATATTCACCCCTCCACTTT.